Below are 24 T cell receptor beta chains sequenced from a single sample in a study of cytomegalovirus exposure and HLA in healthy donors (dated by TCRdb to the late 2010s). Receptor libraries were prepared by the immunoSEQ multiplex PCR assay. For the multiplex PCR, a mixture combining 60 forward primers for TCR Vbeta segments and 13 reverse primers for TCR Jbeta segments was used. As stored in TCRdb, this immuneACCESS dataset retains in-frame rearrangements with V and J assigned. A fraction of the clones does not appear; measured against another copy, unresolved V genes explain less than half of the discrepancy, and the remainder lacks a known reason. The sample has approximately 120,000 clones on record, roughly four fifths of them singletons. Clones ranked in the top ten supply about 1.7% of the sample. Sequences were obtained from PBMCs. Receptors originate from a man between 18 and 35 years old in good health and CMV-seronegative.

The genes are TRBV9 and TRBJ2-2; TRBD2 aligns across 7 bases. Germline CDR1 SGDLS, CDR2 YYNGEE. This CDR3 spans 15 amino acids. The ends lost 5 bases at V and 7 bases at J; junction bases unmatched: 11. CDR3 region: CASRAGTNSGGELFF. DNA for the CDR3: TGTGCCAGCAGGGCCGGGACTAACAGCGGCGGGGAGCTGTTTTTT. Using reference TRBV9 and TRBJ2-2 for the parts outside the CDR3, the full variable domain is DSGVTQTPKHLITATGQRVTLRCSPRSGDLSVYWYQQSLDQGLQFLIQYYNGEERAKGNILERFSAQQFPDLHSELNLSSLELGDSALYFCASRAGTNSGGELFFGEGSRLTVL.

The CDR3 is CASSYSIRGNSPLHF. DNA for the CDR3: TGTGCCAGCAGTTACTCGATTAGGGGGAATTCACCCCTCCACTTT. The chain is built from TRBV6-5 and TRBJ1-6; tentative D call: TRBD1 (6 bases). The V end was cut by 0 bases, the J end by 7 bases, with 10 bases between. The CDR3 consists of 15 residues. CDR1 and CDR2 from the germline V gene are MNHEY and SVGAGI.

The chain recombines TRBV5-6 with TRBJ1-2, with TRBD1 as a possible D gene (5 bases). The V and J ends lost 0 bases and 4 bases respectively, with 13 bases between them. This CDR3 has 15 residues. Germline values: CDR1 SGHDT, CDR2 YYEEEE. The DNA of the CDR3 is TGTGCCAGCAGCTTGGGCTCGGCCAGGGCCTATGGCTACACCTTC. Translation gives CASSLGSARAYGYTF.

The genes are TRBV18 and TRBJ1-2; weak D call: TRBD1 (5 bases). V was shortened by 2 bases and J by 7 bases, with 20 bases between the two germline ends. Germline CDR1 KGHSH, CDR2 LQKENI. The CDR3 runs to 16 residues. The CDR3 here is CASSPGAGRDPPGYTF. As DNA, the CDR3 is TGTGCCAGCTCACCAGGGGCAGGGAGGGACCCTCCTGGCTACACCTTC.

V gene TRBV14 combines with J gene TRBJ2-3; 10 bases are a match to TRBD2. The CDR3 contains 18 residues. V shed 0 bases, J shed 0 bases, and the junction held 6 bases outside the gene matches. Germline values: CDR1 SGHDN, CDR2 FVKESK. CDR3 bases: TGTGCCAGCAGCCAAGATATAACTAGCGGGGCGAGCACAGATACGCAGTATTTT. Its translation is CASSQDITSGASTDTQYF.

The chain is built from TRBV29-1 and TRBJ2-5; 9 nucleotides agree with TRBD1. This CDR3 has 13 residues. The V segment lost 6 bases and the J segment 2 bases; nucleotides outside the gene matches: 4. CDR1 is SQVTM, CDR2 ANQGSEA, per germline. CDR3 sequence reads: CSVGQGYQETQYF. The CDR3 bases are TGCAGCGTGGGACAGGGTTATCAAGAGACCCAGTACTTC.

This sequence joins TRBV6-5 and TRBJ1-6, with 9 bases that match TRBD1. The CDR3 loop spans 16 amino acids. The V gene end was trimmed by 0 bases and the J gene end by 6 bases; junction bases not matched to a gene: 3. CDR1 MNHEY and CDR2 SVGAGI come from the germline V gene. As DNA, the CDR3 is TGTGCCAGCAGTTACTCGGGGACAGGGATTAATTCACCCCTCCACTTT. It specifies CASSYSGTGINSPLHF.

The rearrangement uses TRBV11-1 and TRBJ2-5; D remains ambiguous. This CDR3 is 15 amino acids long. Germline V gene data show CDR1 as SGHAT and CDR2 as FQDESV (reference sequence). V was cut by 5 bases and J by 4 bases, with 17 bases left in between. The CDR3 sequence: CASSSEATVPETQYF. The CDR3 region has the DNA TGTGCCAGCAGCAGCGAGGCGACTGTACCAGAGACCCAGTACTTC.

The chain carries TRBV2 and TRBJ2-7, with D maybe TRBD1 (7 bases). Deletions cut 4 bases from V and 7 bases from J, with 17 bases between. There are 14 residues in the CDR3. Germline V gene data show CDR1 as SNHLY and CDR2 as FYNNEI. The CDR3 bases are TGTGCCAGCAGTGGGACCCGGACAGGAGGGGAGCAGTACTTC. Translated, it gives CASSGTRTGGEQYF. The variable domain in full, completed from reference TRBV2 and TRBJ2-7, reads EPEVTQTPSHQVTQMGQEVILRCVPISNHLYFYWYRQILGQKVEFLVSFYNNEISEKSEIFDDQFSVERPDGSNFTLKIRSTKLEDSAMYFCASSGTRTGGEQYFGPGTRLTVT.

DNA of the CDR3: TGTGCCAGCAGCTTACTCGGGGGGACCTACGAGCAGTACTTC. Its translation: CASSLLGGTYEQYF. V gene TRBV7-3 combines with J gene TRBJ2-7; TRBD2 agrees at 7 bases. There are 14 residues in the CDR3. Trimming removed 2 bases from V and 2 bases from J; junction bases left unmatched: 3. CDR1 SGHTA and CDR2 FQGTGA come from the germline V gene.

V gene TRBV19 combines with J gene TRBJ1-5; 9 nucleotides align to TRBD1. V lost 4 bases, J lost 4 bases, and 5 bases stayed unmatched. Germline CDR1 and CDR2: LNHDA and SQIVND (reference sequence). CDR3 length: 15 residues. The CDR3 spells CASSRSGTGNQPQHF. The DNA of the CDR3 is TGTGCCAGTAGTAGGTCCGGGACAGGGAATCAGCCCCAGCATTTT.

This chain links TRBV5-6 with TRBJ1-1; D not resolved. Trimming removed 2 bases from V and 1 base from J, with 6 bases in between. CDR1 SGHDT and CDR2 YYEEEE come from the germline V gene. The CDR3 has 13 amino acids. In DNA form, the CDR3 reads TGTGCCAGCAGCTTCATGAGGAACACTGAAGCTTTCTTT. This sequence encodes CASSFMRNTEAFF. The full variable domain, its missing parts supplied by reference TRBV5-6 and TRBJ1-1, is DAGVTQSPTHLIKTRGQQVTLRCSPKSGHDTVSWYQQALGQGPQFIFQYYEEEERQRGNFPDRFSGHQFPNYSSELNVNALLLGDSALYLCASSFMRNTEAFFGQGTRLTVV.

V is TRBV28 and J is TRBJ1-6; TRBD1 agrees at 7 bases. Trimming at V came to 6 bases and at J to 10 bases, leaving 9 bases not matched to a gene. Germline values: CDR1 MDHEN, CDR2 SYDVKM. There are 14 residues in the CDR3. CDR3 in DNA: TGTGCCAGCAGCCGGAACAGGGGAGGCTCACCCCTCCACTTT. Translation: CASSRNRGGSPLHF. The variable domain in full, with the rest retrieved from reference TRBV28 and TRBJ1-6, is DVKVTQSSRYLVKRTGEKVFLECVQDMDHENMFWYRQDPGLGLRLIYFSYDVKMKEKGDIPEGYSVSREKKERFSLILESASTNQTSMYLCASSRNRGGSPLHFGNGTRLTVT.

The J gene is TRBJ1-6, the V gene TRBV6-4; no definite D call. V lost 0 bases to trimming and J lost 7 bases, with 10 bases between them. This CDR3 has 15 amino acids. The germline V gene encodes CDR1 MRHNA and CDR2 SNTAGT. CDR3 in DNA: TGTGCCAGCAGTGACTCGAACAGACCAAATTCACCCCTCCACTTT. This translates into CASSDSNRPNSPLHF.

The chain carries TRBV4-1 and TRBJ1-2; D is uncertain. V was shortened by 0 bases and J by 8 bases, with 16 bases between the two germline ends. The CDR3 sequence is 15 residues long. Germline CDR1 MGHRA, CDR2 YSYEKL. The CDR3 DNA reads TGCGCCAGCAGCCAAGAGACATCAAATCGTAGGGGCTACACCTTC. Protein sequence: CASSQETSNRRGYTF.

The rearrangement uses TRBV4-1 and TRBJ1-3, with D perhaps matching TRBD1 (5 bases). V shed 3 bases and J shed 2 bases, with 11 bases lying between them. Germline CDR1 is MGHRA and CDR2 is YSYEKL. This CDR3 has 15 amino acids. The CDR3 sequence is CASSQDTLTGNTIYF. The CDR3 DNA sequence: TGCGCCAGCAGCCAGGACACTCTCACTGGAAACACCATATATTTT.

CDR3 residues: CASSFGGPRTDTQYF. The CDR3 coding sequence is TGTGCCAGCAGCTTCGGCGGCCCCCGCACAGATACGCAGTATTTT. The V gene is TRBV5-4, the J gene TRBJ2-3; no reliable D call. This CDR3 is built from 15 residues. Trimming removed 2 bases from V and 1 base from J, with 11 bases in between. The germline CDR1 and CDR2 sequences are SGHNT and YYREEE (reference sequence).

This chain uses TRBV5-1 with TRBJ1-6; TRBD1 might be the D (6 bases). The CDR3 runs to 16 residues. Looked up from germline, CDR1 is SGHRS and CDR2 is YFSETQ. The germline V and J ends were trimmed by 3 bases and 10 bases, with 20 bases remaining between them. For the CDR3, the DNA is TGCGCCAGCAGCTGGTCGGGAACAGGGTGGGAATCACCCCTCCACTTT. Protein product: CASSWSGTGWESPLHF.

In its sample, this clone was seen once. This chain connects TRBV19 to TRBJ1-6; 7 bases agree with TRBD1. Germline V gene sequence: CDR1 LNHDA, CDR2 SQIVND (reference sequence). The CDR3 totals 12 residues. V lost 8 bases to trimming and J lost 12 bases; unmatched junction nucleotides: 7. The CDR3 DNA reads as TGTGCCAGTCGTACAGGGGTTTTACCCCTCCACTTT. Translating gives CASRTGVLPLHF. Together with reference TRBV19 and TRBJ1-6, the CDR3 gives the full variable domain: DGGITQSPKYLFRKEGQNVTLSCEQNLNHDAMYWYRQDPGQGLRLIYYSQIVNDFQKGDIAEGYSVSREKKESFPLTVTSAQKNPTAFYLCASRTGVLPLHFGNGTRLTVT.

The genes are TRBV2 and TRBJ2-5; TRBD2 might be the D (6 bases). The DNA end is more similar to TRBJ2-7, so the J call may be wrong. The CDR3 runs to 16 residues. Germline V gives CDR1 SNHLY, CDR2 FYNNEI. DNA of the CDR3: TGTGCCAGCAGGAAGGAGCCACTAGTGGAGGGGCACGAGCAGTACTTC. It translates to CASRKEPLVEGHEQYF.

Comment on this clone: Germline and junction disagree at one end, which may indicate a read error. V is TRBV7-9 and J is TRBJ1-2; 7 positions match TRBD1. CDR3 length: 17 amino acids. CDR1 SEHNR and CDR2 FQNEAQ come from the germline V gene (reference sequence). The CDR3 DNA sequence: TGTTCCAGCAGCTTATGGGACAGAACCACCGAAGGGTATGGCTACACCTTC. It is translated as CSSSLWDRTTEGYGYTF.

The V gene is TRBV7-8, the J gene TRBJ2-3, with 10 positions matching TRBD2. Per the germline V gene, CDR1 is SGHVS and CDR2 is FQNEAQ. The CDR3 runs 18 residues. Trimming cost V 3 bases and J 0 bases; bases outside gene matches: 9. CDR3 sequence reads: CASSLGRSSGGSTDTQYF. CDR3 in DNA: TGTGCCAGCAGCTTGGGAAGGTCTAGCGGGGGAAGCACAGATACGCAGTATTTT.

In its sample, this clone was seen a few times. The gene calls are TRBV5-1 and TRBJ2-3, with 9 nucleotides matching TRBD2. The V segment lost 10 bases and the J segment 4 bases; nucleotides outside the gene matches: 10. CDR1 is SGHRS, CDR2 YFSETQ, per germline. The CDR3 is 14 amino acids. CDR3 sequence reads: CAGSRAGGPDTQYF. CDR3 coding DNA: TGCGCCGGGAGTCGGGCGGGGGGGCCAGATACGCAGTATTTT. The whole variable domain, remainder taken from reference TRBV5-1 and TRBJ2-3, is KAGVTQTPRYLIKTRGQQVTLSCSPISGHRSVSWYQQTPGQGLQFLFEYFSETQRNKGNFPGRFSGRQFSNSRSEMNVSTLELGDSALYLCAGSRAGGPDTQYFGPGTRLTVL.

The rearrangement joins TRBV7-2 to TRBJ1-3; tentatively, D is TRBD1 (6 bases). The CDR3 totals 18 residues. CDR1 and CDR2 (germline): SGHTA, FQGNSA. Trimming stripped 5 bases from V and 0 bases from J, with 20 bases between. The CDR3 is CASSIGEGGSFSGNTIYF. CDR3 sequence (DNA): TGTGCCAGCAGCATAGGTGAAGGGGGTTCCTTCTCTGGAAACACCATATATTTT. The complete variable domain, with remaining parts taken from reference TRBV7-2 and TRBJ1-3, reads GAGVSQSPSNKVTEKGKDVELRCDPISGHTALYWYRQSLGQGLEFLIYFQGNSAPDKSGLPSDRFSAERTGGSVSTLTIQRTQQEDSAVYLCASSIGEGGSFSGNTIYFGEGSWLTVV.